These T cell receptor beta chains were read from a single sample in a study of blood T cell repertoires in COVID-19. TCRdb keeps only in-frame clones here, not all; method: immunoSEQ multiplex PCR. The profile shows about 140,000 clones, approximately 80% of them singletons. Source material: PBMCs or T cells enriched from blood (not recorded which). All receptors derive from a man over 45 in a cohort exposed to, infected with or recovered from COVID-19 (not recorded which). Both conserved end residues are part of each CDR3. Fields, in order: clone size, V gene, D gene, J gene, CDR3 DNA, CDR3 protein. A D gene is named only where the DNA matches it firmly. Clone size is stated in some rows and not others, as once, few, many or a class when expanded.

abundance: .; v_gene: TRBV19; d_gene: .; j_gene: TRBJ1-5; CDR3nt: TGTGCCAGTAGTATAGTCCGGGGATCCATTAGCAATCAGCCCCAGCATTTT; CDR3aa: CASSIVRGSISNQPQHF
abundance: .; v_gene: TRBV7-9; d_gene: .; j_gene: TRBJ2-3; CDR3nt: TGTGCCAGCAGCTTTTCGGTGGATACGCAGTATTTT; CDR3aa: CASSFSVDTQYF
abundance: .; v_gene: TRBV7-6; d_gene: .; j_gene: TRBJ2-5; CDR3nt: TGTGCCAGCAGCTTAAAGCTATGGGAGACCCAGTACTTC; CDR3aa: CASSLKLWETQYF
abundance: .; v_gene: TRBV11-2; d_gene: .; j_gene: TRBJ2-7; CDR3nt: TGTGCCAGCAGCTTAGAAATTGGGCAGGGATTCTACGAGCAGTACTTC; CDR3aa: CASSLEIGQGFYEQYF
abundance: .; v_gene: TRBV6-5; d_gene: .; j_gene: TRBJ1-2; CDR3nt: TGTGCCAGCAGACTTACTAACTATGGCTACACCTTC; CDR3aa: CASRLTNYGYTF
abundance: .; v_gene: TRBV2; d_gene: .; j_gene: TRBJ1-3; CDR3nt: TGTGCCAGCAGGCTAACAGGGTCAGGAAACACCATATATTTT; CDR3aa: CASRLTGSGNTIYF
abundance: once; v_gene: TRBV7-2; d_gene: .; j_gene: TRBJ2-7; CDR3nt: TGTGCCAGCAGCTTAAACAGGGTGCAGTACTTC; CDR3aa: CASSLNRVQYF
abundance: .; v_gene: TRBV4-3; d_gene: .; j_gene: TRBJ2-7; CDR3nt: TGCGCCAGCAGCCAAGATGATTTCTCGGGGTACGAGCAGTACTTC; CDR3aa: CASSQDDFSGYEQYF
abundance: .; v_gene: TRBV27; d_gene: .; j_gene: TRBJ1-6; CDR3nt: TGTGCCAGCAGTCCGACGGGATATTCACCCCTCCACTTT; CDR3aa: CASSPTGYSPLHF
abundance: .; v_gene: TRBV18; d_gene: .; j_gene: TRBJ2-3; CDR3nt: TGTGCCAGCTTGGAGGTAGCGGAAATCACAGATACGCAGTATTTT; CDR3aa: CASLEVAEITDTQYF
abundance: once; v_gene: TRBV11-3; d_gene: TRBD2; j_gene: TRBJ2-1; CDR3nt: TGTGCCAGCAGCTCAGACCCGGGACTAGCGGGAGAGAATGAGCAGTTCTTC; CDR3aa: CASSSDPGLAGENEQFF
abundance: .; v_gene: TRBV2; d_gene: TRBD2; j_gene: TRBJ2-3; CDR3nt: TGTGCCAGCAGTGAGATGACTAGCGGTATAGATACGCAGTATTTT; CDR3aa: CASSEMTSGIDTQYF
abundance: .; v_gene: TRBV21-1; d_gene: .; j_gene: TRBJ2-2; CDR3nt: TGTGCCAGCACCCTACTCGACGAGGCCGGGGAGCTGTTTTTT; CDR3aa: CASTLLDEAGELFF
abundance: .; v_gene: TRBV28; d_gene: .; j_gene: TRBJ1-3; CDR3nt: TGTGCCGCAGAGGGTACTGGAAACACCATATATTTT; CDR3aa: CAAEGTGNTIYF
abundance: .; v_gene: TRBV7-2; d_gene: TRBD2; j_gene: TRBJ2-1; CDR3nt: TGTGCCAGCAGCTTAGTATTAGCGGGGGCCTCCTACAATGAGCAGTTCTTC; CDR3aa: CASSLVLAGASYNEQFF
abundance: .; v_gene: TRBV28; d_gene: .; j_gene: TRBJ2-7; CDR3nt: TGTGCCAGCAGTTTCTCGGGACAAGCATACGAGCAGTACTTC; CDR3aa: CASSFSGQAYEQYF
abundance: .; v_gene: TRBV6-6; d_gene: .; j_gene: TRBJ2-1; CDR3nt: TGTGCCATAGGGGCTTCCTACAATGAGCAGTTCTTC; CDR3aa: CAIGASYNEQFF
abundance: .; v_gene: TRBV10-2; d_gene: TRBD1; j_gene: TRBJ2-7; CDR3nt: TGCGCCAGCACCCCTAGGACAGGATTCTACGAGCAGTACTTC; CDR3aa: CASTPRTGFYEQYF
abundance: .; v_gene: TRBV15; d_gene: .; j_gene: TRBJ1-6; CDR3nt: TGTGCCACCAGCAGGTACAGGGATTCACCCCTCCACTTT; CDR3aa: CATSRYRDSPLHF
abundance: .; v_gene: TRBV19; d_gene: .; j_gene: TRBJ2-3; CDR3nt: TGTGCCAGTAGTCCTCCTAGCACAGATACGCAGTATTTT; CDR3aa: CASSPPSTDTQYF
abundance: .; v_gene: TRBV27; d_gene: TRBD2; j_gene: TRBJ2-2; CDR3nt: TGTGCCAGCAGCAAACTAGCGGGAGGGAACACCGGGGAGCTGTTTTTT; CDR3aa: CASSKLAGGNTGELFF
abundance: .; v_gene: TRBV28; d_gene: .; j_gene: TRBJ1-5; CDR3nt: TGTGCCAGCAGTTTAGGGGGCGCCGGCAATCAGCCCCAGCATTTT; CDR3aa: CASSLGGAGNQPQHF
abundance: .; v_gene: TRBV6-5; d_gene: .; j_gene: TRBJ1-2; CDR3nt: TGTGCCAGCAGTTACACCTCTAGCCCCTATGGCTACACCTTC; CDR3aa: CASSYTSSPYGYTF
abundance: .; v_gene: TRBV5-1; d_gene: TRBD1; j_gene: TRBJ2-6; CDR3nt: TGCGCCAGCAGCTCCTTCTCCGGGACAGTGAGCTCTGGGGCCAACGTCCTGACTTTC; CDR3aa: CASSSFSGTVSSGANVLTF
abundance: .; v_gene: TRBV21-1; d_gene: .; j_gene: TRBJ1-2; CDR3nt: TGTGCCAGCAGCAAAAGGGCAGGGGCTCGGTATGGCTACACCTTC; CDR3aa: CASSKRAGARYGYTF
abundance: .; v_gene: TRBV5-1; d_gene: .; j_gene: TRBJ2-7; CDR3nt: TGCGCCAGCAGCTTCCGGGTAGAGGGCGAGCAGTACTTC; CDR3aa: CASSFRVEGEQYF
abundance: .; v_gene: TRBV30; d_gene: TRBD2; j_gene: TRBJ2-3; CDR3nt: TGTGCCTGGAGTCGGCCTAGCGGGGGCAGCACAGATACGCAGTATTTT; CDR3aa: CAWSRPSGGSTDTQYF
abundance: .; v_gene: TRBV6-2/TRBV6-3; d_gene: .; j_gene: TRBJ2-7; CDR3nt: TGTGCCAGCAGTTACGGGAGCCGGTCCTACGAGCAGTACTTC; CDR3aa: CASSYGSRSYEQYF
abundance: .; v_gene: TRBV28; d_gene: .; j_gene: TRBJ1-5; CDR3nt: TGTGCCAGCAGTTTCCAATCCGGTCAGCCCCAGCATTTT; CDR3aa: CASSFQSGQPQHF
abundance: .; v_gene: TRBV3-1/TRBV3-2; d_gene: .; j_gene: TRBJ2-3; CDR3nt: TGTGCCAGCAGCCAAAGGGACATCTCCAACACAGATACGCAGTATTTT; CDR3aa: CASSQRDISNTDTQYF
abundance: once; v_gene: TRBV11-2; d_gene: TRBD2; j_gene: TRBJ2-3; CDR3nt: TGTGCCAGCAGCCTATTAGCGGGAGCTGGGACAGATACGCAGTATTTT; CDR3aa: CASSLLAGAGTDTQYF
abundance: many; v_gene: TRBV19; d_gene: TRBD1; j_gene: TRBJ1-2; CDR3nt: TGTGCCAGTACCTCCGACAGGGACGGGGGCTACACCTTC; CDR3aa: CASTSDRDGGYTF
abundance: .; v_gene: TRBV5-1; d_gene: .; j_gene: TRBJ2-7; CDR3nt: TGCGCCAGCAGCATTGGACAACCCTTAGACGAGCAGTACTTC; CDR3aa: CASSIGQPLDEQYF
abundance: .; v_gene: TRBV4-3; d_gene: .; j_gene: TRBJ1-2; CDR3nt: TGCGCCAGCAGCCAGGTTACAGAATCGTATGGCTACACCTTC; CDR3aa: CASSQVTESYGYTF
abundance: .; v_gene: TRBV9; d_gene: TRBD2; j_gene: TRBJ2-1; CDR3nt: TGTGCCAGCAGCGTAGGCGGGGGGGCCTACAATGAGCAGTTCTTC; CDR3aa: CASSVGGGAYNEQFF
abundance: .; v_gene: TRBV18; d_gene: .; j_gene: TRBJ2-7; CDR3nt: TGTGCCAGCTCACCACCGGGCGTCTACGAGCAGTACTTC; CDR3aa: CASSPPGVYEQYF
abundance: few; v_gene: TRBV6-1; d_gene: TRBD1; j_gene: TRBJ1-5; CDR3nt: TGTGCCAGCAGTGAAGCCGACAGGGATAGCAATCAGCCCCAGCATTTT; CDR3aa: CASSEADRDSNQPQHF
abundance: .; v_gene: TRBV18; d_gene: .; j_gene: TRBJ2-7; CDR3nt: TGTGCCAGCTCACCGCCAGGACCAGGGGGGAACGAGCAGTACTTC; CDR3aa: CASSPPGPGGNEQYF
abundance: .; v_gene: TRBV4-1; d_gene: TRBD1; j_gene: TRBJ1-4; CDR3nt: TGCGCCAGCAGAGGGACAGTTAATGAAAAACTGTTTTTT; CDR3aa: CASRGTVNEKLFF
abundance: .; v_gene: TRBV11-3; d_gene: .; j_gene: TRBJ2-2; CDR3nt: TGTGCCAGCAGCTTAGATAGTGCGTCAGGGGTCACCGGGGAGCTGTTTTTT; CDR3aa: CASSLDSASGVTGELFF
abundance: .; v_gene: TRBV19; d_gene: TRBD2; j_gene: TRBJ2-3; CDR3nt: TGTGCCAGTAGTATCCTAGCGGACCCCACAGATACGCAGTATTTT; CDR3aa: CASSILADPTDTQYF
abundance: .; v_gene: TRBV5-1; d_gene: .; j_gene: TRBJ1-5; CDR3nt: TGCGCCAGCAGCTTGGCGGGGGAAGGGGCCCAGCATTTT; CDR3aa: CASSLAGEGAQHF
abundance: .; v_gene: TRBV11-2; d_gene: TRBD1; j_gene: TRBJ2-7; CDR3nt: TGTGCCAGCAGCTTGGGACAGCTCTACGAGCAGTACTTC; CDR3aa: CASSLGQLYEQYF
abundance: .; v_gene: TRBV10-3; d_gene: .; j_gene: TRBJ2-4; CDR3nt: TGTGCCATCAGTCCGAGCGATGGAAAGACCAAAAACATTCAGTACTTC; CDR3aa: CAISPSDGKTKNIQYF
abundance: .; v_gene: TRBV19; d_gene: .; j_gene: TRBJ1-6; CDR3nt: TGTGCCAGTAGACAGGACAGCTCCTATAATTCACCCCTCCACTTT; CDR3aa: CASRQDSSYNSPLHF
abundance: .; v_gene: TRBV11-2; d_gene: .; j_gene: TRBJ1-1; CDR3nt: TGTGCCAGCAGCTTAGGCTCGAGGGATACTGAAGCTTTCTTT; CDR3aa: CASSLGSRDTEAFF
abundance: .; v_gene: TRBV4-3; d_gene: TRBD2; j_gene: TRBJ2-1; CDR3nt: TGCGCCAGCAGTCGAGAGCGGGGGATATACAATGAGCAGTTCTTC; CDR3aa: CASSRERGIYNEQFF
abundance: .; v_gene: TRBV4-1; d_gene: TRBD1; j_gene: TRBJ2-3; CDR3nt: TGCGCCAGCAGCCAAGATCGTCGCGGCTACAGGGGGGCTTCAGGTACGCAGTATTTT; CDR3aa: CASSQDRRGYRGASGTQYF